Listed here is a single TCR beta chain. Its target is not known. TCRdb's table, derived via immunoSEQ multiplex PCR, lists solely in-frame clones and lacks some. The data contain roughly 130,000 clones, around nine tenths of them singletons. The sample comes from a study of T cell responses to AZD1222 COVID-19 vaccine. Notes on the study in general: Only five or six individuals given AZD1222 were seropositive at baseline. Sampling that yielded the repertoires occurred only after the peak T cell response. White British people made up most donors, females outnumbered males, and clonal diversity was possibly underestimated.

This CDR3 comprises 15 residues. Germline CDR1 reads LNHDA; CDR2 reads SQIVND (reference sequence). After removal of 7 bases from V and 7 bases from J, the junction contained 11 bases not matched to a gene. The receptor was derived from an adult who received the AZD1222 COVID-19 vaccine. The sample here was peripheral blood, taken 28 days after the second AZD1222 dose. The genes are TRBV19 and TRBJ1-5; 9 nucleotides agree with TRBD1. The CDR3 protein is CASTMRDRALQPQHF. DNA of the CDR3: TGTGCCAGTACCATGAGGGACAGGGCTTTGCAGCCCCAGCATTTT.